This TCR beta chain was recorded in a study of T cells in Graves' hyperthyroidism and ophthalmopathy. TCR beta CDR3 regions were amplified from RNA transcripts. HTBI primers were the set used in a first-round RT-PCR of the TCR CDR3. Each CDR3 protein is one row after TCRdb ran MiXCR on the multiplex PCR reads. The table includes a few hundred thousand distinct CDR3 sequences, more than 15% detected once. General observations from the study: Ophthalmopathy was identified by the model a median about 6 months ahead of onset.

Trimming pared 3 bases from V and 0 bases from J, leaving 9 bases between. From germline, CDR1 is MNHEY and CDR2 SMNVEV (reference sequence). This CDR3 contains 15 residues. Note on this clonotype: Its antigen is undetermined.

The V gene is TRBV27, the J gene TRBJ2-1; D is undetermined. This receptor was obtained from a woman in her 30s with Graves' ophthalmopathy. What was sequenced was blood. The CDR3 loop is CASSFKISSYNEQFF. The CDR3 DNA is TGTGCCAGCAGTTTCAAGATCAGCTCCTACAATGAGCAGTTCTTC.